The 23 T cell receptor beta chains presented below share a single source sample, sequenced in a study of blood T cell repertoires in COVID-19. Libraries were prepared by immunoSEQ multiplex PCR; TCRdb keeps only in-frame clonotypes and omits some of them. The sample lists approximately 83,000 clones; approximately 91% were seen once. Sequenced input: peripheral blood. The receptors were gathered from a man between 65 and 85 years old with acute or convalescent COVID-19.

The chain carries TRBV7-2 and TRBJ2-7; no clear D gene. The CDR3 consists of 13 residues. Germline CDR1 and CDR2: SGHTA and FQGNSA. The ends were cut back, 0 bases at V and 2 bases at J, with 5 bases in the middle. The CDR3 nucleotides are TGTGCCAGCAGCTTAGCTGGGCCCTACGAGCAGTACTTC. Translated: CASSLAGPYEQYF.

The chain recombines TRBV24-1 with TRBJ1-4; D perhaps matches TRBD1 (6 bases). Germline V CDR1 and CDR2: KGHDR, SFDVKD. Between the trimmed V and J ends, which lost 4 bases and 7 bases, there was a span of 15 bases. The CDR3 totals 15 residues. CDR3 sequence (DNA): TGTGCCACCAGTGACCCCCGGACAGCTGGTGAAAAACTGTTTTTT. Amino acid sequence: CATSDPRTAGEKLFF.

CDR3 amino acids: CASSFGSSYNEQFF. The CDR3 DNA is TGCGCCAGCAGCTTTGGGAGCTCCTACAATGAGCAGTTCTTC. The gene calls are TRBV5-1 and TRBJ2-1; tentatively, D is TRBD2 (5 bases). V was clipped by 2 bases and J by 0 bases, with 6 bases between them. This CDR3 comprises 14 residues. Germline CDR1 SGHRS, CDR2 YFSETQ.

This clone has only one observation. The chain carries TRBV5-8 and TRBJ2-3; possibly TRBD1 for D (7 bases). V was shortened by 1 base and J by 3 bases, with 27 bases between the two germline ends. The CDR3 sequence is 20 residues long. Germline V gene data show CDR1 as SGHTS and CDR2 as YDEGEE. The CDR3 region has the DNA TGTGCCAGCAGCTTGTTTTGGTACCGGGACAGAGACGGGGGAACAGATACGCAGTATTTT. It yields the protein CASSLFWYRDRDGGTDTQYF.

This clone has just one count. The gene calls are TRBV9 and TRBJ2-7; possibly TRBD2 for D (5 bases). Germline-derived CDR1 and CDR2 are SGDLS and YYNGEE. The CDR3 covers 14 residues. Trimming shortened V by 4 bases and J by 2 bases, and 13 bases separated the two germline ends. CDR3 sequence (DNA): TGTGCCAGCAGCCCGGACTCGCTTCCCTACGAGCAGTACTTC. Encoded protein: CASSPDSLPYEQYF. Full variable domain (remainder filled in from reference TRBV9 and TRBJ2-7): DSGVTQTPKHLITATGQRVTLRCSPRSGDLSVYWYQQSLDQGLQFLIQYYNGEERAKGNILERFSAQQFPDLHSELNLSSLELGDSALYFCASSPDSLPYEQYFGPGTRLTVT.

The sample holds one count of this clone. V is TRBV19 and J is TRBJ2-7; D may be TRBD1 (5 bases). V shed 1 base and J shed 7 bases, with 11 bases lying between them. There are 13 residues in the CDR3. The germline V gene encodes CDR1 LNHDA and CDR2 SQIVND (reference sequence). The CDR3 DNA reads as TGTGCCAGTAGTATAGGGCAGGGTGGAGAGCAGTACTTC. Protein: CASSIGQGGEQYF. Together with reference TRBV19 and TRBJ2-7, the CDR3 gives the full variable domain: DGGITQSPKYLFRKEGQNVTLSCEQNLNHDAMYWYRQDPGQGLRLIYYSQIVNDFQKGDIAEGYSVSREKKESFPLTVTSAQKNPTAFYLCASSIGQGGEQYFGPGTRLTVT.

This chain connects TRBV6-4 to TRBJ2-1, with 9 bases fitting TRBD2. CDR3 length: 19 residues. CDR1 MRHNA and CDR2 SNTAGT come from the germline V gene. The ends lost 5 bases at V and 7 bases at J; junction bases unmatched: 21. CDR3 region: CASSPGTAVAGVQYNEQFF. CDR3 in DNA: TGTGCCAGCAGTCCCGGGACCGCTGTAGCGGGAGTACAATATAATGAGCAGTTCTTC.

The chain has TRBV28 and TRBJ1-5, with 10 bases aligning to TRBD1. The CDR3 contains 13 residues. Per germline, CDR1 MDHEN and CDR2 SYDVKM. V shed 5 bases and J 11 bases; nucleotides not matched to a gene: 6. The CDR3 region is CASSGQGVGSQHF. The CDR3 DNA reads TGTGCCAGCAGTGGACAGGGGGTCGGGTCCCAGCATTTT.

This clone was seen a single time. V gene TRBV6-6 combines with J gene TRBJ1-1; the D gene is possibly TRBD1 (5 bases). V was shortened by 4 bases and J by 2 bases, with 17 bases between the two germline ends. This CDR3 is built from 16 residues. In germline, CDR1 is MNHNY, CDR2 SVGAGI (reference sequence). The CDR3 here is CASSLSGWRDNTEAFF. The DNA for the CDR3 is TGTGCCAGCAGTTTGTCAGGGTGGCGAGATAACACTGAAGCTTTCTTT.

The V call is TRBV7-9, the J call TRBJ2-2, with a weak D call TRBD1 (6 bases). V lost 5 bases and J 5 bases, leaving 15 bases between the germline ends. Germline V CDR1 and CDR2: SEHNR, FQNEAQ (reference sequence). CDR3 length equals 15 residues. CDR3 in DNA: TGTGCCAGCAGCCCAGGCAGGGGTGGAACCGGGGAGCTGTTTTTT. Amino acid sequence: CASSPGRGGTGELFF.

J is TRBJ2-3 and V is TRBV5-1, with TRBD2 matching over 8 bases. Germline V gene sequence: CDR1 SGHRS, CDR2 YFSETQ. Unmatched junction bases numbered 10, after V lost 5 bases and J lost 2 bases. CDR3 length: 16 residues. The CDR3 loop reads CASREGSGGITDTQYF. As DNA, the CDR3 is TGCGCCAGCAGGGAAGGGTCGGGAGGGATCACAGATACGCAGTATTTT.

J is TRBJ1-1 and V is TRBV2, with D perhaps TRBD1 (6 bases). Trimming stripped 8 bases from V and 1 base from J, with 17 bases between. This CDR3 spans 15 amino acids. Germline CDR1 SNHLY, CDR2 FYNNEI. The chain's CDR3 is CASSGVGVRNTEAFF. CDR3 nucleotides: TGTGCCAGCTCAGGGGTCGGGGTGCGGAACACTGAAGCTTTCTTT.

The J gene is TRBJ2-7, the V gene TRBV29-1; TRBD2 aligns across 8 bases. Losses at the gene ends were 2 bases for V and 2 bases for J; bases not matched to a gene: 5. This CDR3 comprises 14 residues. In germline, CDR1 is SQVTM, CDR2 ANQGSEA. CDR3 loop: CSVESSGSTYEQYF. CDR3 sequence (DNA): TGCAGCGTTGAATCGAGCGGGAGCACCTACGAGCAGTACTTC.

This clone occurred once. The rearrangement links TRBV4-1 to TRBJ2-5, with D perhaps matching TRBD1 (6 bases). Trimming pared 0 bases from V and 1 base from J, leaving 12 bases between. This CDR3 is 16 amino acids long. Germline lookup yields CDR1 MGHRA and CDR2 YSYEKL. CDR3 in DNA: TGCGCCAGCAGCCAAGATGGGACACTGGCCCAAGAGACCCAGTACTTC. It encodes CASSQDGTLAQETQYF.

This clone appeared a single time. The chain joins TRBV18 to TRBJ2-7, with 8 bases fitting TRBD2. Germline lookup yields CDR1 KGHSH and CDR2 LQKENI. The V segment lost 0 bases and the J segment 4 bases; nucleotides outside the gene matches: 2. The CDR3 sequence is 14 residues long. In nucleotides, the CDR3 is TGTGCCAGCTCACCACCTTCTAGCGGGTACGAGCAGTACTTC. Protein product: CASSPPSSGYEQYF.

V and J are TRBV9 and TRBJ1-2; 7 positions match TRBD1. This CDR3 region has 14 residues. The trim removed 4 bases at V and 8 bases at J, leaving 11 bases unmatched. Germline CDR1 and CDR2: SGDLS and YYNGEE. The CDR3 coding sequence is TGTGCCAGCAGCCCGGACGGGACAGCCTCAGGCTACACCTTC. This sequence encodes CASSPDGTASGYTF. The full variable domain, with the rest looked up from reference TRBV9 and TRBJ1-2, is DSGVTQTPKHLITATGQRVTLRCSPRSGDLSVYWYQQSLDQGLQFLIQYYNGEERAKGNILERFSAQQFPDLHSELNLSSLELGDSALYFCASSPDGTASGYTFGSGTRLTVV.

In its sample, this clone was seen once. V and J are TRBV4-3 and TRBJ2-2, with D tentatively TRBD2 (6 bases). CDR1 is LGHNA, CDR2 YSLEER, per germline. CDR3 size: 20 residues. The V and J ends lost 3 bases and 2 bases respectively, with 25 bases between them. The CDR3 reads CASSQFYSGRDGLNTGELFF. The CDR3 coding sequence is TGCGCCAGCAGCCAGTTTTATTCGGGACGCGACGGACTAAACACCGGGGAGCTGTTTTTT.

The chain links TRBV19 to TRBJ2-1, with TRBD2 matching over 7 bases. V lost 3 bases and J lost 4; bases outside the gene matches: 6. Germline V lookup: CDR1 LNHDA, CDR2 SQIVND (reference sequence). This CDR3 comprises 15 residues. CDR3 nucleotides: TGTGCCAGTAGTATGGATGGGAGGGGTTACAATGAGCAGTTCTTC. Its protein product is CASSMDGRGYNEQFF. Using reference TRBV19 and TRBJ2-1 for the parts outside the CDR3, the full variable domain is DGGITQSPKYLFRKEGQNVTLSCEQNLNHDAMYWYRQDPGQGLRLIYYSQIVNDFQKGDIAEGYSVSREKKESFPLTVTSAQKNPTAFYLCASSMDGRGYNEQFFGPGTRLTVL.

The chain is built from TRBV2 and TRBJ1-5; 7 nucleotides match TRBD1. The V segment lost 4 bases and the J segment 3 bases; nucleotides outside the gene matches: 9. The CDR3 has 16 residues. Germline V gene data show CDR1 as SNHLY and CDR2 as FYNNEI. This CDR3 is CASSVKGQESNQPQHF. CDR3 DNA sequence: TGTGCCAGCAGTGTCAAAGGACAGGAATCCAATCAGCCCCAGCATTTT.

The V call is TRBV5-1, the J call TRBJ1-6, with 11 nucleotides matching TRBD1. The J segment lost 9 bases and the V segment lost 2 bases, leaving 4 bases of the junction unmatched. CDR3 size: 15 residues. CDR1 SGHRS and CDR2 YFSETQ come from the germline V gene. The CDR3 DNA reads TGCGCCAGCAGCTTTAGGACAGGGGGCGCTTCACCCCTCCACTTT. Translating it yields CASSFRTGGASPLHF. Filled out from reference TRBV5-1 and TRBJ1-6, the complete variable domain reads KAGVTQTPRYLIKTRGQQVTLSCSPISGHRSVSWYQQTPGQGLQFLFEYFSETQRNKGNFPGRFSGRQFSNSRSEMNVSTLELGDSALYLCASSFRTGGASPLHFGNGTRLTVT.

The J gene is TRBJ1-6, the V gene TRBV10-1; D is possibly TRBD1 (5 bases). The CDR3 covers 15 residues. Germline values: CDR1 WNHNN, CDR2 SYGVQD (reference sequence). V shed 3 bases and J shed 7 bases, with 13 bases lying between them. As DNA, the CDR3 is TGCGCCAGCAGTGAAGGGCAGGGTGGAAATTCACCCCTCCACTTT. This encodes CASSEGQGGNSPLHF.

V and J are TRBV5-1 and TRBJ2-2; a weak D match, TRBD1 (5 bases). The CDR3 loop spans 15 amino acids. Germline V gene sequence: CDR1 SGHRS, CDR2 YFSETQ. The germline V and J ends were trimmed by 2 bases and 2 bases, with 10 bases remaining between them. The CDR3 region has the DNA TGCGCCAGCAGCTTAAGGGGTCTTAACACCGGGGAGCTGTTTTTT. It codes for CASSLRGLNTGELFF. The full variable domain, in which reference TRBV5-1 and TRBJ2-2 provide the parts outside the CDR3, is KAGVTQTPRYLIKTRGQQVTLSCSPISGHRSVSWYQQTPGQGLQFLFEYFSETQRNKGNFPGRFSGRQFSNSRSEMNVSTLELGDSALYLCASSLRGLNTGELFFGEGSRLTVL.

The rearrangement joins TRBV10-3 to TRBJ2-1; the D gene is possibly TRBD2 (6 bases). V gave up 7 bases and J gave up 7 bases, with 26 bases separating them. Germline CDR1 and CDR2: ENHRY and SYGVKD. This CDR3 is 17 amino acids long. CDR3 region: CAIKGTTAGSDKNEQFF. CDR3 coding DNA: TGTGCCATCAAGGGTACTACGGCGGGGAGTGATAAGAATGAGCAGTTCTTC.